A selection of T cell receptor beta chains follows, all from one sample in a study of T-cell reconstitution after alpha-beta-depleted transplantation in children. Each CDR3 protein gets one entry after TCRdb re-called the PCR reads with MiXCR. The sample lists about a million distinct CDR3 sequences; about 29% were seen once. Sequences were derived from PBMCs, mostly from graft donor cells, sampled 360 days after TCRalphabeta/CD19-depleted stem cell transplant. All receptors come from a boy in the first two years of life who had a stem cell transplant for SCID, so the T cells may come from the graft donor. CDR3s include the opening cysteine and the closing phenylalanine or tryptophan. The D gene is left open where the match is weak. Rows may omit the clone size; those that give it use once, few, many or a size class.

D	V	J	size	CDR3	DNA
-	TRBV20-1	TRBJ1-5	few	CSARTGNNQPQHF	TGCAGTGCTAGAACGGGTAACAATCAGCCCCAGCATTTT
-	TRBV6-2/TRBV6-3	TRBJ1-1	few	CASSYLPGFLRTEAFF	TGTGCCAGCAGTTACTTGCCAGGGTTTTTGAGGACTGAAGCTTTCTTT
TRBD1	TRBV11-2	TRBJ2-1	-	CASSLEGGPPYNEQFF	TGTGCCAGCAGCTTAGAAGGGGGCCCCCCCTACAATGAGCAGTTCTTC
-	TRBV18	TRBJ1-1	many	CASSPLPGNTEAFF	TGTGCCAGCTCACCACTCCCAGGCAACACTGAAGCTTTCTTT
-	TRBV12-3/TRBV12-4	TRBJ1-6	-	CASSLVAELIYNSPLHF	TGTGCCAGCAGTTTGGTCGCCGAGCTAATTTATAATTCACCCCTCCACTTT
TRBD1	TRBV28	TRBJ2-1	-	CASSFLGTGANNEQFF	TGTGCCAGCAGTTTCCTCGGGACAGGGGCTAACAATGAGCAGTTCTTC
-	TRBV7-2	TRBJ2-1	few	CASSLGMEVEQFF	TGTGCCAGCAGCTTAGGTATGGAAGTCGAGCAGTTCTTC
-	TRBV30	TRBJ2-1	few	CAWSLRDEQFF	TGTGCCTGGAGTCTCAGGGATGAGCAGTTCTTC
TRBD1	TRBV20-1	TRBJ2-4	-	CSARVGTGSNIQYF	TGCAGTGCTAGAGTCGGGACAGGGTCGAACATTCAGTACTTC
TRBD1	TRBV6-1	TRBJ2-7	few	CASSTTGGPSYEQYF	TGTGCCAGCAGTACGACAGGGGGCCCCTCCTACGAGCAGTACTTC
TRBD1	TRBV6-5	TRBJ2-1	once	CASITDRGGNEQFF	TGTGCCAGCATTACGGACAGGGGTGGCAATGAGCAGTTCTTC